The 19 T cell receptor beta chains given below trace back to one sample, sequenced in a study of blood T cells in healthy people across ages. A sample-barcoded 5' primer and a J-beta primer mix were used in a second PCR of roughly 6 to 11 cycles. TCRdb re-derived calls from the 5' RACE reads in MiXCR, one entry per CDR3 protein. The sample lists under 800,000 distinct CDR3 sequences, more than 40% occurring once. The sample was blood. The receptors shown here come from a woman aged 55-70 years in good health.

The J gene is TRBJ2-1, the V gene TRBV5-1; 7 nucleotides align to TRBD1. The J segment lost 4 bases and the V segment lost 0 bases, leaving 4 bases of the junction unmatched. This CDR3 spans 15 amino acids. In germline, CDR1 is SGHRS, CDR2 YFSETQ. The CDR3 sequence: CASSLEGQPYNEQFF. CDR3 nucleotide sequence: TGCGCCAGCAGCTTGGAGGGACAGCCTTACAATGAGCAGTTCTTC.

This clonotype was detected ten times or more. The chain couples TRBV7-2 to TRBJ2-7; D is unclear. V was pared by 1 base and J by 0 bases, with 7 bases between. Germline assignment: CDR1 SGHTA and CDR2 FQGNSA. The CDR3 is 14 amino acids. This chain's CDR3 is CASSLEVSSYEQYF. CDR3 nucleotides: TGTGCCAGCAGCTTAGAAGTTAGCTCCTACGAGCAGTACTTC. Full variable domain (rest looked up from reference TRBV7-2 and TRBJ2-7): GAGVSQSPSNKVTEKGKDVELRCDPISGHTALYWYRQSLGQGLEFLIYFQGNSAPDKSGLPSDRFSAERTGGSVSTLTIQRTQQEDSAVYLCASSLEVSSYEQYFGPGTRLTVT.

The J gene is TRBJ2-5, the V gene TRBV10-3; the D is unclear. In germline, CDR1 is ENHRY, CDR2 SYGVKD. Between the trimmed V and J ends, which lost 4 bases and 2 bases, there was a span of 11 bases. The CDR3 contains 14 residues. DNA of the CDR3: TGTGCCATCAGTGGGTCGATAGGGCAAGAGACCCAGTACTTC. Translating gives CAISGSIGQETQYF.

The V call is TRBV4-2, the J call TRBJ1-6; D call uncertain. The CDR3 sequence is 13 residues long. Trimming took off 0 bases at V and 9 bases at J, with 6 bases between the two ends. CDR1 and CDR2 from the germline V gene are LGHNA and YNFKEQ. DNA for the CDR3: TGTGCCAGCAGCCAAGATCCTATTTCACCCCTCCACTTT. This sequence encodes CASSQDPISPLHF.

The chain uses TRBV11-2 and TRBJ2-3; weak D call: TRBD2 (6 bases). The CDR3 totals 16 residues. V gave up 5 bases and J gave up 1 base, with 16 bases separating them. Germline V gene data show CDR1 as SGHAT and CDR2 as FQNNGV. This chain's CDR3 is CASSPSAREGTDTQYF. CDR3 sequence (DNA): TGTGCCAGCAGCCCCTCGGCCAGGGAGGGCACAGATACGCAGTATTTT.

J is TRBJ2-7 and V is TRBV7-3; D is possibly TRBD2 (6 bases). Trimming removed 5 bases from V and 5 bases from J, with 16 bases in between. Germline V gives CDR1 SGHTA, CDR2 FQGTGA. CDR3 length equals 14 residues. CDR3 bases: TGTGCCAGCAGCCCGACTAGTGCTGGCCACGAGCAGTACTTC. Residues: CASSPTSAGHEQYF. The variable domain in full, with the rest retrieved from reference TRBV7-3 and TRBJ2-7, is GAGVSQTPSNKVTEKGKYVELRCDPISGHTALYWYRQSLGQGPEFLIYFQGTGAADDSGLPNDRFFAVRPEGSVSTLKIQRTERGDSAVYLCASSPTSAGHEQYFGPGTRLTVT.

The chain is built from TRBV3-1 and TRBJ1-2; a possible D gene is TRBD1 (5 bases). There are 14 residues in the CDR3. Per germline, CDR1 LGHDT and CDR2 YNNKEL (reference sequence). Deletions cut 1 base from V and 2 bases from J, with 8 bases between. CDR3 sequence reads: CASSQGSGNYGYTF. The CDR3 region has the DNA TGTGCCAGCAGCCAAGGATCAGGGAACTATGGCTACACCTTC.

J is TRBJ2-3 and V is TRBV25-1; D is unclear. V gave up 4 bases and J gave up 6 bases, with 8 bases separating them. Germline CDR1 and CDR2: MGHDK and SYGVNS. CDR3 length: 12 amino acids. In nucleotides, the CDR3 is TGTGCCAGCAGTGGAACTTCGGATACGCAGTATTTT. Its protein is CASSGTSDTQYF.

The genes are TRBV5-1 and TRBJ1-5; D is uncertain. V shed 4 bases and J shed 4 bases, with 15 bases lying between them. Germline V gives CDR1 SGHRS, CDR2 YFSETQ. This CDR3 region has 15 residues. Here the CDR3 reads CASSPGPKANQPQHF. CDR3 DNA: TGCGCCAGCAGCCCCGGACCCAAAGCGAATCAGCCCCAGCATTTT.

This rearrangement joins TRBV4-3 to TRBJ1-5; D gene uncertain. V was pared by 0 bases and J by 2 bases, with 23 bases between. The CDR3 is made up of 20 amino acids. Germline V gives CDR1 LGHNA, CDR2 YSLEER. This CDR3 reads CASSQDMSEVRCDGNQPQHF. CDR3 bases: TGCGCCAGCAGCCAAGACATGAGCGAAGTTCGGTGCGACGGCAATCAGCCCCAGCATTTT.

This chain connects TRBV12-3 or TRBV12-4 to TRBJ1-2, with TRBD1 matching 10 bases. Trimming at V came to 6 bases and at J to 8 bases, leaving 6 bases not matched to a gene. CDR3 size: 13 residues. CDR3 amino acids: CASSPGTGAGYTF. The CDR3 DNA reads as TGTGCCAGCAGCCCCGGGACAGGGGCCGGCTACACCTTC.

Details on this clonotype: Sequence at one end of the junction differs from germline and may be a read error. This chain uses TRBV28 with TRBJ2-1; D possibly matches TRBD1 or TRBD2 (5 bases each). CDR1 MDHEN and CDR2 SYDVKM come from the germline V gene. This CDR3 comprises 14 residues. In nucleotides, the CDR3 is TGTGCCGGCAGTTCGGGACCTCCCCGCAATGAGCAGTTCTTC. Encoded protein: CAGSSGPPRNEQFF.

V is TRBV11-1 and J is TRBJ2-7; D is perhaps TRBD1 (5 bases). The end of the DNA is better explained by TRBJ2-5, so the J call may be wrong. The CDR3 has 13 residues. Germline CDR1 SGHAT, CDR2 FQDESV (reference sequence). CDR3 nucleotides: TGTGCCAGCAGCTTTGACAGCCGAGAGACCCAGTACTTC. Residues: CASSFDSRETQYF.

This chain uses TRBV5-6 with TRBJ2-1, with TRBD2 as a possible D gene (5 bases). V lost 3 bases and J 1 base, leaving 11 bases between the germline ends. This CDR3 is built from 15 residues. From germline, CDR1 is SGHDT and CDR2 YYEEEE. For the CDR3, the DNA is TGTGCCAGCAGCTCTTTAGCGACTTCCTACAATGAGCAGTTCTTC. Translating it yields CASSSLATSYNEQFF.

This clonotype appeared a few times. The rearrangement uses TRBV3-1 and TRBJ2-1, with no clear D. From germline, CDR1 is LGHDT and CDR2 YNNKEL (reference sequence). The CDR3 covers 14 residues. V lost 1 base and J 7 bases, leaving 11 bases between the germline ends. The CDR3 region is CASSQVQVMNEQFF. The CDR3 nucleotides are TGTGCCAGCAGCCAAGTCCAGGTAATGAATGAGCAGTTCTTC.

This clonotype was recorded once. The chain employs TRBV6-2 or TRBV6-3 and TRBJ1-4, with TRBD1 identical over 7 bases. The V segment lost 4 bases and the J segment 13 bases; nucleotides outside the gene matches: 6. The CDR3 covers 12 residues. Per the germline V gene, CDR1 is MNHEY and CDR2 is SVGEGT. The CDR3 nucleotides read TGTGCCAGCAGTTTCACAGGGGAGGGACTGTTTTTT. It codes for CASSFTGEGLFF.

This clonotype occurred a few times. CDR3 loop: CASSVDTGGGQETQYF. CDR3 sequence (DNA): TGTGCCAGCAGCGTAGATACAGGGGGGGGACAAGAGACCCAGTACTTC. This chain connects TRBV9 to TRBJ2-5; D is possibly TRBD1 (8 bases). Trimming shortened V by 0 bases and J by 2 bases, and 14 bases separated the two germline ends. Germline V gene lookup returns CDR1 SGDLS and CDR2 YYNGEE. The CDR3 covers 16 residues.

The chain combines TRBV7-2 with TRBJ1-4; D is unclear. V was shortened by 1 base and J by 8 bases, with 14 bases between the two germline ends. Germline V CDR1 and CDR2: SGHTA, FQGNSA. This CDR3 has 15 amino acids. CDR3 protein: CASSLVGREIEKLFF. The CDR3 DNA reads TGTGCCAGCAGCTTAGTAGGGAGGGAGATAGAAAAACTGTTTTTT.

The gene calls are TRBV6-2 or TRBV6-3 and TRBJ2-5, with TRBD2 matching over 7 bases. CDR3 length: 17 amino acids. After removal of 5 bases from V and 0 bases from J, the junction contained 12 bases not matched to a gene. Germline V gene data show CDR1 as MNHEY and CDR2 as SVGEGT. The CDR3 region has the DNA TGTGCCAGCAGTCCCGCTAGCGGTATTGACTACCAAGAGACCCAGTACTTC. Amino acid sequence: CASSPASGIDYQETQYF.